These T cell receptor beta chains were read from a single sample in a study of identical twins. TCRdb itself ran the 5' RACE reads through MiXCR, one entry per CDR3 protein. The data show a few hundred thousand distinct CDR3 sequences, approximately 16% seen once. The same specimen was also included in a second study, on yellow fever vaccine responses in identical twins.

The sample taken for sequencing was CD4+ T cells sorted from blood. The receptors stem from a woman aged 18-29 years in good health. CDR3s include the opening cysteine and the closing phenylalanine or tryptophan. A D gene is named only where the DNA matches it firmly. The size field is filled for only some rows; it gives once, few, many or a size class.

D: TRBD1
V: TRBV6-1
J: TRBJ2-6
size: -
CDR3: CASFGTGGLAGANVLTF
DNA: TGTGCCAGCTTTGGGACAGGGGGATTGGCTGGGGCCAACGTCCTGACTTTC

D: -
V: TRBV7-8
J: TRBJ1-1
size: few
CDR3: CASSLGGALHKNTEAFF
DNA: TGTGCCAGCAGCTTAGGGGGGGCGTTACACAAGAACACTGAAGCTTTCTTT

D: -
V: TRBV5-1
J: TRBJ2-6
size: few
CDR3: CASSLGAEGANVLTF
DNA: TGCGCCAGCAGCTTGGGGGCAGAGGGGGCCAACGTCCTGACTTTC

D: -
V: TRBV12-3/TRBV12-4
J: TRBJ2-1
size: few
CDR3: CASSVQRIEEQFF
DNA: TGTGCCAGCAGTGTGCAGAGGATAGAAGAGCAGTTCTTC

D: -
V: TRBV10-3
J: TRBJ2-7
size: -
CDR3: CAISESRVRGHEQYF
DNA: TGTGCCATCAGTGAGTCGAGGGTCCGTGGTCACGAGCAGTACTTC

D: -
V: TRBV24-1
J: TRBJ2-1
size: -
CDR3: CATSDGPYNEQFF
DNA: TGTGCCACCAGTGACGGCCCTTACAATGAGCAGTTCTTC

D: TRBD2
V: TRBV7-8
J: TRBJ2-3
size: few
CDR3: CASSWPSGASTDTQYF
DNA: TGTGCCAGCAGCTGGCCTAGCGGGGCTAGCACAGATACGCAGTATTTT

D: -
V: TRBV3-1
J: TRBJ2-7
size: few
CDR3: CASSQDLEGPPYEQYF
DNA: TGTGCCAGCAGCCAAGATCTGGAGGGGCCACCCTACGAGCAGTACTTC

D: -
V: TRBV29-1
J: TRBJ2-7
size: -
CDR3: CSVENSYEQYF
DNA: TGCAGCGTTGAAAATTCATACGAGCAGTACTTC

D: -
V: TRBV18
J: TRBJ2-3
size: -
CDR3: CASSPILRTTDTQYF
DNA: TGTGCCAGCTCACCAATTTTGCGGACCACAGATACGCAGTATTTT

D: TRBD2
V: TRBV20-1
J: TRBJ2-3
size: few
CDR3: CSARVLRGDYKDTQYF
DNA: TGCAGTGCTAGAGTTCTCCGGGGGGACTACAAGGATACGCAGTATTTT

D: TRBD1
V: TRBV11-3
J: TRBJ2-4
size: few
CDR3: CASSPRADREVHIQYF
DNA: TGTGCCAGCAGCCCCCGAGCTGACAGGGAAGTGCACATTCAGTACTTC

D: -
V: TRBV2
J: TRBJ1-5
size: -
CDR3: CASRWGVGGQPQHF
DNA: TGTGCCAGCAGGTGGGGGGTCGGAGGTCAGCCCCAGCATTTT

D: -
V: TRBV4-1
J: TRBJ1-2
size: -
CDR3: CASSQDPGANGYTF
DNA: TGCGCCAGCAGCCAAGACCCAGGGGCCAATGGCTACACCTTC

D: -
V: TRBV6-1
J: TRBJ1-1
size: -
CDR3: CASTLDAQGRTEAFF
DNA: TGTGCCAGCACCTTGGATGCGCAGGGGAGAACTGAAGCTTTCTTT

D: TRBD2
V: TRBV7-2
J: TRBJ2-1
size: -
CDR3: CASSAPGLAGGVNEQFF
DNA: TGTGCCAGCAGCGCACCCGGACTAGCGGGGGGAGTCAATGAGCAGTTCTTC

D: -
V: TRBV5-5
J: TRBJ2-2
size: -
CDR3: CASSLLFQNTGELFF
DNA: TGTGCCAGCAGCTTGTTGTTTCAGAACACCGGGGAGCTGTTTTTT

D: TRBD1
V: TRBV11-1
J: TRBJ2-3
size: few
CDR3: CASSTTVPGQGFSTDTQYF
DNA: TGTGCCAGCAGCACCACGGTCCCGGGACAGGGTTTTTCCACAGATACGCAGTATTTT

D: TRBD1
V: TRBV12-3/TRBV12-4
J: TRBJ1-6
size: -
CDR3: CASRRGDRVRNSPLHF
DNA: TGTGCCAGCAGAAGAGGAGACAGGGTTCGAAATTCACCCCTCCACTTT

D: -
V: TRBV28
J: TRBJ1-1
size: -
CDR3: CASSRTAKRLEAFF
DNA: TGTGCCAGCAGCCGAACAGCAAAAAGACTTGAAGCTTTCTTT

D: -
V: TRBV6-1
J: TRBJ1-5
size: few
CDR3: CASSDNQPQHF
DNA: TGTGCCAGCAGTGACAATCAGCCCCAGCATTTT

D: -
V: TRBV5-1
J: TRBJ1-3
size: few
CDR3: CASSLGNGNTIYF
DNA: TGCGCCAGCAGCTTGGGAAACGGAAACACCATATATTTT

D: TRBD1
V: TRBV6-5
J: TRBJ2-1
size: few
CDR3: CASSYSRPGQGAYEQFF
DNA: TGTGCCAGCAGTTACTCGAGACCGGGACAGGGGGCTTATGAGCAGTTCTTC

D: TRBD1
V: TRBV29-1
J: TRBJ2-1
size: many
CDR3: CSGRDRASYNEQFF
DNA: TGCAGCGGCCGGGACAGGGCCTCCTACAATGAGCAGTTCTTC

D: -
V: TRBV10-3
J: TRBJ2-7
size: -
CDR3: CAISESGTITYEQYF
DNA: TGTGCCATCAGTGAGTCCGGGACCATCACCTACGAGCAGTACTTC

D: -
V: TRBV20-1
J: TRBJ2-3
size: few
CDR3: CSARQGTSTDTQYF
DNA: TGCAGTGCTAGGCAGGGGACCTCCACAGATACGCAGTATTTT

D: TRBD2
V: TRBV29-1
J: TRBJ2-5
size: many
CDR3: CSVPGLVEETQYF
DNA: TGCAGCGTGCCGGGACTAGTAGAAGAGACCCAGTACTTC

D: TRBD1
V: TRBV29-1
J: TRBJ2-7
size: many
CDR3: CSVEARQGPYEQYF
DNA: TGCAGCGTTGAAGCGCGACAGGGCCCCTACGAGCAGTACTTC

D: -
V: TRBV14
J: TRBJ1-1
size: -
CDR3: CASSQEKFLDTEAFF
DNA: TGTGCCAGCAGCCAAGAAAAGTTCCTGGACACTGAAGCTTTCTTT

D: -
V: TRBV2
J: TRBJ1-1
size: few
CDR3: CASRSWGVTEAFF
DNA: TGTGCCAGCAGGTCGTGGGGTGTGACTGAAGCTTTCTTT

D: -
V: TRBV12-3/TRBV12-4
J: TRBJ1-6
size: -
CDR3: CASTAGTHFHF
DNA: TGTGCCAGCACCGCCGGGACACATTTCCACTTT

D: -
V: TRBV2
J: TRBJ1-1
size: -
CDR3: CASSALWMNTEAFF
DNA: TGTGCCAGCAGTGCCCTTTGGATGAACACTGAAGCTTTCTTT